A single sample gave rise to the 20 T cell receptor beta chains below, sequenced in a study of blood T cell repertoires in COVID-19. Assay used: immunoSEQ multiplex PCR; TCRdb lists only in-frame clones, some missing. This repertoire shows roughly 58,000 clones, around 84% found once; its top ten account for more than 15%. Source material: peripheral blood. These receptor sequences come from a man between 70 and 80 years old with active COVID-19.

The V gene is TRBV6-2 or TRBV6-3, the J gene TRBJ2-2, with 8 bases fitting TRBD2. In germline, CDR1 is MNHEY, CDR2 SVGEGT. The ends lost 7 bases at V and 5 bases at J; junction bases unmatched: 12. This CDR3 is built from 16 residues. CDR3 residues: CASTPTGTRLTGELFF. The CDR3 DNA sequence: TGTGCCAGCACCCCTACGGGGACTAGATTAACCGGGGAGCTGTTTTTT.

The genes are TRBV4-2 and TRBJ1-2; D not certain. This CDR3 has 13 residues. Germline assignment: CDR1 LGHNA and CDR2 YNFKEQ. The V gene lost 0 bases and the J gene lost 8 bases, with 10 bases spanning the gap. The CDR3 nucleotides read TGTGCCAGCAGCCAAGATTTCGGGGTAGGCTACACCTTC. Encoded protein: CASSQDFGVGYTF.

The CDR3 sequence is CASSLGPGQVPQVTQYF. As DNA, the CDR3 is TGTGCCAGCAGCTTAGGTCCGGGACAGGTCCCTCAGGTTACGCAGTATTTT. V gene TRBV7-2 combines with J gene TRBJ2-3, with 8 bases fitting TRBD1. Germline CDR1 is SGHTA and CDR2 is FQGNSA. With V trimmed by 1 base and J by 8 bases, 14 bases remained unmatched. This CDR3 has 17 amino acids.

The count of this clone is one. CDR3 DNA sequence: TGTGCCAGCAGCTTAGGCCAGCCCGGGGGTCAGCCCCAGCATTTT. Amino acids: CASSLGQPGGQPQHF. The genes are TRBV11-2 and TRBJ1-5, with D tentatively TRBD1 (5 bases). V lost 1 base and J 6 bases, leaving 13 bases between the germline ends. Germline-derived CDR1 and CDR2 are SGHAT and FQNNGV. The CDR3 is 15 residues long. Filled out from reference TRBV11-2 and TRBJ1-5, the complete variable domain reads EAGVAQSPRYKIIEKRQSVAFWCNPISGHATLYWYQQILGQGPKLLIQFQNNGVVDDSQLPKDRFSAERLKGVDSTLKIQPAKLEDSAVYLCASSLGQPGGQPQHFGDGTRLSIL.

The chain recombines TRBV30 with TRBJ2-7; D call uncertain. This CDR3 is 14 amino acids long. Germline CDR1 and CDR2: GTSNPN and SVGIG (reference sequence). Trimming stripped 0 bases from V and 4 bases from J, with 13 bases between. Written as DNA, the CDR3 is TGTGCCTGGAGTGTAGGAAGTAGGAGTTACGAGCAGTACTTC. This translates into CAWSVGSRSYEQYF.

This clone was detected only a few times. The chain is built from TRBV13 and TRBJ2-5, with 7 nucleotides matching TRBD1. Germline V lookup: CDR1 PRHDT, CDR2 FYEKMQ (reference sequence). The length of the CDR3 is 15 residues. Trimming removed 4 bases from V and 4 bases from J; junction bases left unmatched: 9. Written as DNA, the CDR3 is TGTGCCAGCAGCTCGTCAGGGGGTGTTCGAGAGACCCAGTACTTC. Amino acids: CASSSSGGVRETQYF.

J is TRBJ2-7 and V is TRBV9; maybe TRBD1 (5 bases). Germline V gene sequence: CDR1 SGDLS, CDR2 YYNGEE. CDR3 size: 14 residues. V lost 0 bases and J lost 0, with 7 bases in between. The DNA for the CDR3 is TGTGCCAGCAGCGTAGAGGGGTCCTCCTACGAGCAGTACTTC. Amino acids: CASSVEGSSYEQYF.

The gene calls are TRBV5-8 and TRBJ2-1; 10 bases are a match to TRBD2. Germline CDR1 is SGHTS and CDR2 is YDEGEE. This CDR3 region has 16 residues. V gave up 0 bases and J gave up 1 base; unmatched junction bases: 1. DNA of the CDR3: TGTGCCAGCAGCTTGGGTAGCGGGGGGTCCTACAATGAGCAGTTCTTC. This encodes CASSLGSGGSYNEQFF.

This clone appeared once. The chain joins TRBV6-5 to TRBJ2-7; 7 nucleotides align to TRBD1. Germline-derived CDR1 and CDR2 are MNHEY and SVGAGI. The CDR3 runs to 13 residues. J was trimmed by 3 bases and V by 6 bases; bases with no gene match: 5. The DNA of the CDR3 is TGTGCCAGCAGCCGACAGGGTAGCTACGAGCAGTACTTC. Translating it yields CASSRQGSYEQYF.

The chain couples TRBV4-2 to TRBJ2-7; 14 nucleotides align to TRBD2. Germline CDR1 is LGHNA and CDR2 is YNFKEQ. The CDR3 is 16 residues long. The J segment lost 5 bases and the V segment lost 4 bases, leaving 7 bases of the junction unmatched. CDR3 protein: CASSRGLAGDSNEQYF. In DNA form, the CDR3 reads TGTGCCAGCAGCCGGGGACTAGCGGGAGATAGCAACGAGCAGTACTTC.

A single count supports this clone. The chain combines TRBV19 with TRBJ2-7; D might be TRBD1 (6 bases). The CDR3 covers 14 residues. Between the trimmed V and J ends, which lost 10 bases and 1 base, there was a span of 17 bases. CDR1 and CDR2 (germline): LNHDA, SQIVND (reference sequence). The CDR3 DNA sequence: TGTGCCACCCGCCCCGGGACACAGTCCTACGAGCAGTACTTC. Translation gives CATRPGTQSYEQYF.

The chain couples TRBV6-2 or TRBV6-3 to TRBJ2-7; D is unclear. The CDR3 is made up of 14 amino acids. Trimming cost V 7 bases and J 0 bases, with 13 bases left between them. In germline, CDR1 is MNHEY, CDR2 SVGEGT. For the CDR3, the DNA is TGTGCCAGCACCCCGTCAGGTTTCTCCTACGAGCAGTACTTC. It is translated as CASTPSGFSYEQYF.

The J gene is TRBJ1-6, the V gene TRBV5-1; 8 nucleotides match TRBD1. Losses at the gene ends were 4 bases for V and 10 bases for J; bases not matched to a gene: 7. The CDR3 sequence is 14 residues long. Germline lookup yields CDR1 SGHRS and CDR2 YFSETQ. Here the CDR3 reads CASSDRGLKSPLHF. DNA for the CDR3: TGCGCCAGCAGCGACAGGGGACTGAAATCACCCCTCCACTTT.

V usage is TRBV15 and J usage is TRBJ2-3; 11 positions agree with TRBD2. V lost 6 bases to trimming and J lost 6 bases; unmatched junction nucleotides: 5. CDR1 and CDR2 (germline): LNHNV, YYDKDF (reference sequence). This CDR3 has 14 amino acids. Here the CDR3 DNA reads TGTGCCACCAGACTAGCGGGAGCTTTGGATACGCAGTATTTT. Protein sequence: CATRLAGALDTQYF.

In DNA, the CDR3 is TGTGCCAGCAGGTACGACAGGGCAAACGGCTACACCTTC. It is translated as CASRYDRANGYTF. The rearrangement uses TRBV6-2 or TRBV6-3 and TRBJ1-2; 7 bases are shared with TRBD1. The CDR3 loop spans 13 amino acids. CDR1 and CDR2 from the germline V gene are MNHEY and SVGEGT. Germline trimming cut 6 bases from V and 8 bases from J; bases unmatched to any gene: 9.

J is TRBJ2-1 and V is TRBV10-3, with D tentatively TRBD1 (6 bases). Germline lookup yields CDR1 ENHRY and CDR2 SYGVKD. This CDR3 is built from 16 residues. V lost 0 bases to trimming and J lost 4 bases, with 13 bases between them. In DNA, the CDR3 is TGTGCCATCAGTGAGTCGGGGGCGCCACGGTACAATGAGCAGTTCTTC. Translated: CAISESGAPRYNEQFF.

The chain employs TRBV19 and TRBJ2-5; 14 nucleotides line up with TRBD2. V shed 5 bases, J shed 5 bases, and the junction held 7 bases outside the gene matches. The germline gives CDR1 LNHDA, CDR2 SQIVND (reference sequence). CDR3 length equals 16 residues. CDR3 region: CASSSGLAGAGETQYF. The CDR3 DNA sequence: TGTGCCAGTAGTTCGGGACTAGCGGGAGCGGGGGAGACCCAGTACTTC.

This clone was seen more than once but under ten times. The V call is TRBV7-9, the J call TRBJ1-1; D gene unclear. The germline CDR1 and CDR2 sequences are SEHNR and FQNEAQ (reference sequence). This CDR3 is built from 13 residues. Deletions cut 1 base from V and 1 base from J, with 4 bases between. The CDR3 DNA sequence: TGTGCCAGCAGCTTAGGAGCGAACACTGAAGCTTTCTTT. Translated, it gives CASSLGANTEAFF. Combining the CDR3 with reference TRBV7-9 and TRBJ1-1 gives the whole variable domain DTGVSQNPRHKITKRGQNVTFRCDPISEHNRLYWYRQTLGQGPEFLTYFQNEAQLEKSRLLSDRFSAERPKGSFSTLEIQRTEQGDSAMYLCASSLGANTEAFFGQGTRLTVV.

The gene calls are TRBV7-2 and TRBJ1-2, with TRBD1 identical over 7 bases. CDR3 size: 15 residues. Germline V gene data show CDR1 as SGHTA and CDR2 as FQGNSA. With V trimmed by 8 bases and J by 0 bases, 9 bases remained unmatched. The DNA of the CDR3 is TGTGCCAGCCAATCTGACAGGGCCTCTAACTATGGCTACACCTTC. Translated, it gives CASQSDRASNYGYTF. Variable domain in full (rest from reference TRBV7-2 and TRBJ1-2): GAGVSQSPSNKVTEKGKDVELRCDPISGHTALYWYRQSLGQGLEFLIYFQGNSAPDKSGLPSDRFSAERTGGSVSTLTIQRTQQEDSAVYLCASQSDRASNYGYTFGSGTRLTVV.

The V gene is TRBV7-9, the J gene TRBJ2-6; D perhaps matches TRBD1 (5 bases). V lost 3 bases and J 0 bases, leaving 9 bases between the germline ends. This CDR3 has 16 amino acids. Germline lookup yields CDR1 SEHNR and CDR2 FQNEAQ (reference sequence). In DNA form, the CDR3 reads TGTGCCAGCAGCTTGGCAGGGTACTCTGGGGCCAACGTCCTGACTTTC. Protein product: CASSLAGYSGANVLTF.